This T cell receptor (beta chain) was recovered during a study of cytomegalovirus exposure and HLA in healthy donors. Study-wide points: CMV serostatus alone was available as immune exposure information. Prior analysis indicated that the majority of TCR beta V segments exhibited productivity approximately 90% or approximately 30% of the time. A few CMV-associated chains were confirmed in vitro to be specific for CMV antigens. More clonal expansion characterized HLA-associated TCR beta chains than equally common others in a later analysis.

The PCR ran on 60 Vbeta and 13 Jbeta primers. Data came from immunoSEQ multiplex PCR; TCRdb stores just in-frame clones and leaves some out. The sample carries about 140,000 clones, around 80% recorded once. With regard to this clone: The antigen is unknown.

This receptor was obtained from a woman aged 40 to 50 in good health and CMV-seronegative. Sequenced material: PBMCs.

The CDR3 DNA follows: TGTGCCAGCAGCTTAGGACCGGGAGGTGGAAACACCATATATTTT. This translates into CASSLGPGGGNTIYF. The chain carries TRBV13 and TRBJ1-3; no firm D call. Germline lookup yields CDR1 PRHDT and CDR2 FYEKMQ (reference sequence). This CDR3 is built from 15 residues. V lost 0 bases to trimming and J lost 3 bases, with 9 bases between them.